This passage covers 12 T cell receptor beta chains from one sample sequenced in a study of T cell repertoires in cytomegalovirus infection. TCRdb reanalysed the reads using MiXCR and keeps one entry per CDR3 protein. The data hold about 320,000 distinct CDR3 sequences, with more than 8% observed a single time. The sample was PBMCs. These receptors were collected from a human donor in good health (CMV status not recorded). Some clones in this sample may be carry-over from other donors' samples.

V gene TRBV7-6 combines with J gene TRBJ2-7; D not certain. This CDR3 is built from 13 residues. Germline V gives CDR1 SGHVS, CDR2 FNYEAQ. Trimming shortened V by 2 bases and J by 7 bases, and 12 bases separated the two germline ends. The DNA of the CDR3 is TGTGCCAGCAGCTTAAACACCCTTCAGGAGCAGTACTTC. Amino acids: CASSLNTLQEQYF.

This clonotype showed up just a few times. The chain links TRBV12-3 or TRBV12-4 to TRBJ1-3; 9 bases line up with TRBD1. The V segment lost 7 bases and the J segment 2 bases; nucleotides outside the gene matches: 9. The CDR3 runs to 16 residues. In DNA form, the CDR3 reads TGTGCCAGCAAGACGACAGGGGGGGTGGCTGGAAACACCATATATTTT. This encodes CASKTTGGVAGNTIYF.

This clonotype has a count of ten or more. The chain is built from TRBV6-2 or TRBV6-3 and TRBJ2-2, with D perhaps TRBD1 or TRBD2 (6 bases each). Trimming shortened V by 7 bases and J by 5 bases, and 14 bases separated the two germline ends. CDR1 and CDR2 (germline): MNHEY, SVGEGT. This CDR3 is 14 amino acids long. The CDR3 DNA sequence: TGTGCCAGCACCCTGACGGGGGCGACCGGGGAGCTGTTTTTT. Residues: CASTLTGATGELFF.

This clonotype showed up just a few times. The CDR3 protein is CASSLTGGPAKNIQYF. The CDR3 bases are TGTGCCAGCAGCCTCACCGGGGGCCCGGCCAAAAACATTCAGTACTTC. The chain links TRBV7-9 to TRBJ2-4; D possibly matches TRBD1 or TRBD2 (6 bases each). This CDR3 contains 16 residues. CDR1 and CDR2 (germline): SEHNR, FQNEAQ (reference sequence). Between the trimmed V and J ends, which lost 5 bases and 1 base, there was a span of 15 bases.

This clonotype was counted many times. The chain combines TRBV28 with TRBJ2-1; D is unresolved. Trimming removed 2 bases at V and 8 bases at J, with 10 bases between. Germline V lookup: CDR1 MDHEN, CDR2 SYDVKM. The CDR3 runs to 13 residues. CDR3 amino acids: CASSLGPFDEQFF. The CDR3 nucleotides read TGTGCCAGCAGTTTAGGCCCCTTCGATGAGCAGTTCTTC. The entire variable domain, with the rest obtained from reference TRBV28 and TRBJ2-1, is as follows: DVKVTQSSRYLVKRTGEKVFLECVQDMDHENMFWYRQDPGLGLRLIYFSYDVKMKEKGDIPEGYSVSREKKERFSLILESASTNQTSMYLCASSLGPFDEQFFGPGTRLTVL.

V is TRBV29-1 and J is TRBJ1-3, with D perhaps TRBD1 (5 bases). This CDR3 is built from 12 residues. V lost 7 bases, J lost 7 bases, and 14 bases lay in between. The germline gives CDR1 SQVTM, CDR2 ANQGSEA. In nucleotides, the CDR3 is TGCAGCGCCACGGGACTAGGGAACACCATATATTTT. As protein: CSATGLGNTIYF.

Concerning this clonotype itself: This may be a read error: a much more frequent sequence differs by one nucleotide. The chain links TRBV7-2 to TRBJ1-1; weak D call: TRBD1 (6 bases). This CDR3 contains 15 residues. CDR1 and CDR2 from the germline V gene are SGHTA and FQGNSA. CDR3 region: CAGSQTGMGNTEAFF. CDR3 DNA: TGTGCCGGCAGTCAAACAGGGATGGGGAACACTGAAGCTTTCTTT. The entire variable domain, with the rest obtained from reference TRBV7-2 and TRBJ1-1, is as follows: GAGVSQSPSNKVTEKGKDVELRCDPISGHTALYWYRQSLGQGLEFLIYFQGNSAPDKSGLPSDRFSAERTGGSVSTLTIQRTQQEDSAVYLCAGSQTGMGNTEAFFGQGTRLTVV.

There are a few counts of this clonotype. The genes are TRBV27 and TRBJ1-4, with D perhaps matching TRBD1 (5 bases). V was clipped by 4 bases and J by 3 bases, with 15 bases between them. The CDR3 sequence is 16 residues long. Germline assignment: CDR1 MNHEY and CDR2 SMNVEV (reference sequence). DNA for the CDR3: TGTGCCAGCAGTTCCCTGGCCCGGGGGGCTAATGAAAAACTGTTTTTT. Protein: CASSSLARGANEKLFF. The full variable domain, rest sourced from reference TRBV27 and TRBJ1-4, is EAQVTQNPRYLITVTGKKLTVTCSQNMNHEYMSWYRQDPGLGLRQIYYSMNVEVTDKGDVPEGYKVSRKEKRNFPLILESPSPNQTSLYFCASSSLARGANEKLFFGSGTQLSVL.

This clonotype was found a few times. The J gene is TRBJ2-5, the V gene TRBV7-8; D tentatively reads TRBD1 or TRBD2 (7 bases each). Germline CDR1 and CDR2: SGHVS and FQNEAQ. CDR3 length: 16 amino acids. The V and J ends lost 5 bases and 0 bases respectively, with 16 bases between them. CDR3 bases: TGTGCCAGCAGCCCAGCGGGACAGAAGTACCAAGAGACCCAGTACTTC. This encodes CASSPAGQKYQETQYF. Based on the CDR3 plus reference TRBV7-8 and TRBJ2-5, the full variable domain is GAGVSQSPRYKVAKRGQDVALRCDPISGHVSLFWYQQALGQGPEFLTYFQNEAQLDKSGLPSDRFFAERPEGSVSTLKIQRTQQEDSAVYLCASSPAGQKYQETQYFGPGTRLLVL.

This clonotype was recorded many times. The chain links TRBV4-3 to TRBJ2-1; 9 bases are shared with TRBD2. The CDR3 runs to 16 residues. V lost 5 bases, J lost 5 bases, and 10 bases stayed unmatched. From germline, CDR1 is LGHNA and CDR2 YSLEER. CDR3 sequence (DNA): TGCGCCAGCAGCGACCAAGGAGGCGGGGGGGACAATGAGCAGTTCTTC. Its protein product is CASSDQGGGGDNEQFF.

In its sample, this clonotype was seen a few times. The V gene is TRBV7-2, the J gene TRBJ1-4; D is unresolved. V gave up 3 bases and J gave up 8 bases, with 10 bases separating them. Per germline, CDR1 SGHTA and CDR2 FQGNSA. The CDR3 contains 13 residues. Here the CDR3 reads CASSFLGNEKLFF. The DNA for the CDR3 is TGTGCCAGCAGCTTTTTGGGGAACGAAAAACTGTTTTTT.

Concerning this clonotype: One base away lies a much larger clone, so this may be a sequencing read error. As DNA, the CDR3 is TGTGCCAGCAGCAACCGGGGGGTGGCTAACGAGCAGTACTTC. This codes for CASSNRGVANEQYF. The chain carries TRBV7-3 and TRBJ2-7; TRBD2 aligns across 7 bases. The CDR3 length is 14 residues. Per germline, CDR1 SGHTA and CDR2 FQGTGA. With 5 bases clipped from V and 5 bases from J, the junction kept 9 bases outside the gene matches.